These 27 T cell receptor beta chains were sequenced from one sample in a study of radiation and T cells in renal cell carcinoma. The assay was immunoSEQ multiplex PCR, and TCRdb's table has in-frame clones only and misses some. The data show tens of thousands of clones, around 78% seen once. Sample time point: blood 2 weeks post-SBRT. Described treatment: 15 Gy SBRT to primary tumor, nephrectomy 4 weeks later. The sequencing used blood, collected from a patient whose treatment included radiotherapy and nephrectomy. The receptors shown here come from a man in his 60s with renal cell carcinoma.

The chain links TRBV19 to TRBJ2-1, with D maybe TRBD1 (5 bases). Trimming took 4 bases from V and 2 from J, leaving 12 bases between them. The CDR3 covers 15 residues. Germline CDR1 reads LNHDA; CDR2 reads SQIVND (reference sequence). The DNA of the CDR3 is TGTGCCAGTAGTAAAGGGCAGGGAACCTACAATGAGCAGTTCTTC. Its protein product is CASSKGQGTYNEQFF. The entire variable domain, with the rest obtained from reference TRBV19 and TRBJ2-1, is as follows: DGGITQSPKYLFRKEGQNVTLSCEQNLNHDAMYWYRQDPGQGLRLIYYSQIVNDFQKGDIAEGYSVSREKKESFPLTVTSAQKNPTAFYLCASSKGQGTYNEQFFGPGTRLTVL.

This clone turned up a few times. The J gene is TRBJ2-7, the V gene TRBV10-3; possibly TRBD2 for D (6 bases). The germline gives CDR1 ENHRY, CDR2 SYGVKD. This CDR3 contains 15 residues. The V gene lost 10 bases and the J gene lost 1 base, with 20 bases spanning the gap. The CDR3 DNA sequence: TGTGCCAAAGTGACCCCCGGGACTGAATCCTACGAGCAGTACTTC. Its protein product is CAKVTPGTESYEQYF.

The chain has TRBV29-1 and TRBJ2-7; a possible D gene is TRBD2 (5 bases). The CDR3 has 13 residues. The germline CDR1 and CDR2 sequences are SQVTM and ANQGSEA. Trimming pared 6 bases from V and 6 bases from J, leaving 18 bases between. The CDR3, as DNA: TGCAGCGTATTGGGAGTTGGTACAAGCGAGCAGTACGTC. As protein: CSVLGVGTSEQYV.

The chain has TRBV29-1 and TRBJ2-1; the match to TRBD2 covers 14 bases. V was clipped by 4 bases and J by 7 bases; unmatched bases: 12. Germline CDR1 SQVTM, CDR2 ANQGSEA. The CDR3 is made up of 17 amino acids. Here the CDR3 reads CSVGFPGLAGAYNEQFF. The CDR3 nucleotides read TGCAGCGTTGGATTCCCGGGACTAGCGGGAGCTTATAATGAGCAGTTCTTC.

This chain connects TRBV5-1 to TRBJ2-1; TRBD2 aligns across 12 bases. Germline assignment: CDR1 SGHRS and CDR2 YFSETQ. The CDR3 totals 18 residues. V lost 0 bases and J lost 7; bases outside the gene matches: 11. The CDR3 spells CASSLALAGGQGRNEQFF. In nucleotides, the CDR3 is TGCGCCAGCAGCTTGGCCCTAGCGGGGGGGCAAGGAAGAAATGAGCAGTTCTTC.

The rearrangement uses TRBV6-1 and TRBJ1-5, with unresolved D. The CDR3 has 11 amino acids. The V gene's germline CDR1 is MNHNS and CDR2 SASEGT. The germline V and J ends were trimmed by 2 bases and 10 bases, with 6 bases remaining between them. The CDR3 loop reads CASSEKSPQHF. For the CDR3, the DNA is TGTGCCAGCAGTGAAAAAAGCCCCCAGCATTTT.

The rearrangement joins TRBV5-1 to TRBJ1-1; tentatively, D is TRBD1 (5 bases). The CDR3 runs to 14 residues. Trimming shortened V by 4 bases and J by 5 bases, and 15 bases separated the two germline ends. The germline CDR1 and CDR2 sequences are SGHRS and YFSETQ. The CDR3 here is CASSQDTLGTEAFF. CDR3 DNA: TGCGCCAGCAGCCAGGACACCCTAGGGACTGAAGCTTTCTTT.

This clone occurred a few times. The genes are TRBV11-3 and TRBJ1-1; D is uncertain. The CDR3 sequence is 13 residues long. V gave up 3 bases and J gave up 1 base, with 6 bases separating them. Germline CDR1 is SGHNT and CDR2 is YENEEA. The CDR3 reads CASSFRSNTEAFF. CDR3 DNA sequence: TGTGCCAGCAGCTTTCGATCGAACACTGAAGCTTTCTTT.

The chain employs TRBV2 and TRBJ1-2, with TRBD1 identical over 8 bases. Trimming took 5 bases from V and 8 from J; bases not matched to a gene: 10. Germline V gene sequence: CDR1 SNHLY, CDR2 FYNNEI. The CDR3 consists of 14 residues. CDR3 coding DNA: TGTGCCAGCAGTACCCCCGGGACAGGTTACGGCTACACCTTC. Amino acid sequence: CASSTPGTGYGYTF.

The chain is built from TRBV9 and TRBJ2-7; 12 bases agree with TRBD2. The CDR3 spans 20 residues. J lost 2 bases, V lost 0 bases, and 15 bases had no gene match. In germline, CDR1 is SGDLS, CDR2 YYNGEE. The CDR3 region is CASSVGGDTGGLAGPYEQYF. As DNA, the CDR3 is TGTGCCAGCAGCGTAGGGGGGGATACCGGTGGACTAGCGGGGCCCTACGAGCAGTACTTC.

This clone was seen just once. The chain has TRBV7-9 and TRBJ1-4; D not certain. Deletions cut 5 bases from V and 8 bases from J, with 15 bases between. CDR1 is SEHNR and CDR2 is FQNEAQ in the germline V gene (reference sequence). The CDR3 spans 14 residues. CDR3: CASSRLNEGEKLFF. As DNA, the CDR3 is TGTGCCAGCAGCCGTCTTAACGAAGGGGAAAAACTGTTTTTT.

The J gene is TRBJ1-2, the V gene TRBV28; 7 bases are shared with TRBD1. V was pared by 6 bases and J by 2 bases, with 3 bases of the junction left unmatched. Germline V gives CDR1 MDHEN, CDR2 SYDVKM. The CDR3 contains 13 residues. The CDR3 loop reads CASSTGQNYGYTF. DNA for the CDR3: TGTGCCAGCAGCACGGGACAGAACTATGGCTACACCTTC.

This clone has just one count. The rearrangement joins TRBV9 to TRBJ2-5; D perhaps matches TRBD2 (6 bases). Germline V gene lookup returns CDR1 SGDLS and CDR2 YYNGEE. The CDR3 contains 15 residues. V was pared by 0 bases and J by 5 bases, with 14 bases between. CDR3 residues: CASSVVASDRETQYF. The CDR3 nucleotides read TGTGCCAGCAGCGTAGTGGCTAGCGATCGGGAGACCCAGTACTTC.

The rearrangement joins TRBV5-1 to TRBJ2-5, with TRBD1 identical over 7 bases. V lost 0 bases, J lost 2 bases, and 4 bases stayed unmatched. This CDR3 has 15 residues. CDR1 and CDR2 (germline): SGHRS, YFSETQ. The CDR3 here is CASSLAGTEQETQYF. The CDR3 bases are TGCGCCAGCAGCTTGGCCGGGACAGAACAAGAGACCCAGTACTTC.

This clone has a handful of counts. This chain joins TRBV30 and TRBJ2-5; TRBD2 matches 7 bases. Germline V gives CDR1 GTSNPN, CDR2 SVGIG (reference sequence). V gave up 4 bases and J gave up 4 bases; unmatched junction bases: 12. CDR3 size: 15 residues. The CDR3 loop is CAWTPGEGPRETQYF. The CDR3 DNA reads TGTGCCTGGACCCCGGGGGAGGGCCCTCGAGAGACCCAGTACTTC.

V gene TRBV5-1 combines with J gene TRBJ1-1, with D unresolved. Germline CDR1 and CDR2: SGHRS and YFSETQ. CDR3 length: 13 residues. V shed 3 bases and J shed 4 bases, with 10 bases lying between them. The CDR3 here is CASSSGGTTEAFF. The CDR3 nucleotides read TGCGCCAGCAGCTCTGGTGGTACCACTGAAGCTTTCTTT.

This clone was observed a single time. The CDR3 reads CSVTRGGADTEAFF. The CDR3 DNA sequence: TGCAGCGTGACCCGGGGGGGGGCTGACACTGAAGCTTTCTTT. The chain links TRBV29-1 to TRBJ1-1; D might be TRBD1 (6 bases). The V end lost 6 bases, the J end lost 3 bases, and 17 bases lay between the germline ends. The CDR3 is made up of 14 amino acids. The germline CDR1 and CDR2 sequences are SQVTM and ANQGSEA.

J is TRBJ1-1 and V is TRBV27, with D hard to call. Per the germline V gene, CDR1 is MNHEY and CDR2 is SMNVEV (reference sequence). The CDR3 sequence is 14 residues long. Trimming pared 6 bases from V and 1 base from J, leaving 12 bases between. This chain's CDR3 is CASRRSSGNTEAFF. The CDR3 DNA sequence: TGTGCCAGCAGGAGGAGTTCGGGGAACACTGAAGCTTTCTTT.

The chain recombines TRBV6-1 with TRBJ2-5; the D gene could be TRBD1 or TRBD2 (6 bases each). CDR3 length equals 17 residues. Trimming took 4 bases from V and 4 from J, leaving 22 bases between them. Germline V lookup: CDR1 MNHNS, CDR2 SASEGT. In DNA, the CDR3 is TGTGCCAGCAGTGGCCTGTTGGGTCCCGGAGGGGGAGAGACCCAGTACTTC. This translates into CASSGLLGPGGGETQYF.

Worth noting for this clone: Other nucleotide sequences in the sample specify the same CDR3. V gene TRBV5-1 combines with J gene TRBJ2-3; D is unresolved. CDR3 size: 14 residues. V dropped 0 bases and J dropped 2 bases, with 7 bases sitting between them. Germline CDR1 reads SGHRS; CDR2 reads YFSETQ. This CDR3 is CASSLGGYTDTQYF. The CDR3 bases are TGCGCCAGCAGCTTGGGTGGTTACACAGATACGCAGTATTTT. The variable domain in full, completed from reference TRBV5-1 and TRBJ2-3, reads KAGVTQTPRYLIKTRGQQVTLSCSPISGHRSVSWYQQTPGQGLQFLFEYFSETQRNKGNFPGRFSGRQFSNSRSEMNVSTLELGDSALYLCASSLGGYTDTQYFGPGTRLTVL.

The V and J genes are TRBV30 and TRBJ1-4; TRBD1 matches at 7 bases. Trimming took 4 bases from V and 5 from J; bases not matched to a gene: 13. Germline loops: CDR1 GTSNPN, CDR2 SVGIG (reference sequence). The CDR3 extends over 16 amino acids. Written as DNA, the CDR3 is TGTGCCTGGAACCCCCTTGGACAGGCTAAGAATGAAAAACTGTTTTTT. It yields the protein CAWNPLGQAKNEKLFF.

The chain uses TRBV5-6 and TRBJ1-2; D gene ambiguous. V lost 5 bases and J lost 5, with 13 bases in between. CDR1 and CDR2 (germline): SGHDT, YYEEEE. This CDR3 spans 13 amino acids. The CDR3 region has the DNA TGTGCCAGCAGAAGAGAGATTAATTATGGCTACACCTTC. As protein: CASRREINYGYTF. Variable domain in full (rest from reference TRBV5-6 and TRBJ1-2): DAGVTQSPTHLIKTRGQQVTLRCSPKSGHDTVSWYQQALGQGPQFIFQYYEEEERQRGNFPDRFSGHQFPNYSSELNVNALLLGDSALYLCASRREINYGYTFGSGTRLTVV.

A word on this clone: The junction does not match germline at one end; this may be a read error. The V and J genes are TRBV5-4 and TRBJ2-7; a possible D gene is TRBD1 (5 bases). The CDR3 contains 12 residues. From germline, CDR1 is SGHNT and CDR2 YYREEE (reference sequence). The CDR3 spells CTSSTWTQEQYF. The CDR3 region has the DNA TGTACCAGCAGCACCTGGACACAAGAGCAGTACTTC.

The J gene is TRBJ1-4, the V gene TRBV2; D uncertain. This CDR3 contains 14 residues. Trimming took off 7 bases at V and 0 bases at J, with 9 bases between the two ends. Looked up from germline, CDR1 is SNHLY and CDR2 is FYNNEI. In DNA, the CDR3 is TGTGCCAGCAACCGTATTACAACTAATGAAAAACTGTTTTTT. Residues: CASNRITTNEKLFF.

The V and J genes are TRBV5-1 and TRBJ1-1; D uncertain. CDR3 size: 13 residues. V dropped 0 bases and J dropped 5 bases, with 8 bases sitting between them. Germline loops: CDR1 SGHRS, CDR2 YFSETQ. The CDR3 nucleotides are TGCGCCAGCAGCTTGGAGCTAGAAACTGAAGCTTTCTTT. Encoded protein: CASSLELETEAFF.

The chain carries TRBV7-9 and TRBJ2-2, with D perhaps matching TRBD1 (5 bases). V shed 6 bases and J shed 1 base, with 12 bases lying between them. The germline V gene has CDR1 SEHNR and CDR2 FQNEAQ (reference sequence). The CDR3 contains 15 residues. CDR3 sequence: CASSPVQGNTGELFF. The CDR3 DNA follows: TGTGCCAGCAGTCCGGTTCAGGGGAACACCGGGGAGCTGTTTTTT.

This sequence joins TRBV30 and TRBJ2-2; D not certain. This CDR3 contains 15 residues. Between the trimmed V and J ends, which lost 4 bases and 0 bases, there was a span of 12 bases. Germline V CDR1 and CDR2: GTSNPN, SVGIG (reference sequence). CDR3 coding DNA: TGTGCCTGGATCTCGGGTGGGACGAACACCGGGGAGCTGTTTTTT. Encoded protein: CAWISGGTNTGELFF.